The 6 T cell receptor beta chains below all came from one sample that was sequenced in a study of memory CD4+ T cells and cytomegalovirus serostatus. Single viable CD3+CD4+CD8-CD45RO+ cells were sorted as the memory CD4+ T cells. Some clones are missing from TCRdb's copy, which holds only in-frame ones; the method was immunoSEQ multiplex PCR. The data contain roughly 53,000 clones, around 77% of them singletons. The sequenced sample was memory CD4+ T cells from blood. The receptors originated from an adult in good health and CMV-seronegative.

This clone was counted only a few times. This chain's CDR3 is CASSSTPGQGSSGNTIYF. Written as DNA, the CDR3 is TGCGCCAGCAGCTCCACCCCAGGACAGGGTAGCTCTGGAAACACCATATATTTT. The chain carries TRBV5-1 and TRBJ1-3, with TRBD1 matching 8 bases. Per the germline V gene, CDR1 is SGHRS and CDR2 is YFSETQ. The trim removed 3 bases at V and 0 bases at J, leaving 11 bases unmatched. The CDR3 runs to 18 residues. Variable domain in full (rest from reference TRBV5-1 and TRBJ1-3): KAGVTQTPRYLIKTRGQQVTLSCSPISGHRSVSWYQQTPGQGLQFLFEYFSETQRNKGNFPGRFSGRQFSNSRSEMNVSTLELGDSALYLCASSSTPGQGSSGNTIYFGEGSWLTVV.

The chain combines TRBV9 with TRBJ2-7, with D unclear. This CDR3 is built from 16 residues. The germline V gene has CDR1 SGDLS and CDR2 YYNGEE. V gave up 0 bases and J gave up 7 bases, with 20 bases separating them. The CDR3 here is CASSVGPGPGLGEQYF. The CDR3 region has the DNA TGTGCCAGCAGCGTAGGCCCGGGCCCGGGTTTGGGGGAGCAGTACTTC.

The chain has TRBV14 and TRBJ2-3; D is undetermined. Trimming shortened V by 3 bases and J by 7 bases, and 14 bases separated the two germline ends. The CDR3 runs 14 residues. The V gene's germline CDR1 is SGHDN and CDR2 FVKESK. CDR3 bases: TGTGCCAGCAGCCAGGGAATCGGACGGCATACGCAGTATTTT. Translating it yields CASSQGIGRHTQYF.

This chain joins TRBV9 and TRBJ2-3; D not certain. Trimming removed 3 bases from V and 2 bases from J, with 4 bases in between. This CDR3 has 12 amino acids. Germline V gives CDR1 SGDLS, CDR2 YYNGEE. In DNA, the CDR3 is TGTGCCAGCAGCGCAACCACAGATACGCAGTATTTT. Its translation is CASSATTDTQYF.

J is TRBJ2-5 and V is TRBV29-1; the match to TRBD2 covers 8 bases. The CDR3 has 16 residues. The V gene's germline CDR1 is SQVTM and CDR2 ANQGSEA. V gave up 0 bases and J gave up 0 bases; unmatched junction bases: 6. The CDR3 bases are TGCAGCGTTGAAGACTCGGGAGGGAGGGACCAAGAGACCCAGTACTTC. Its translation is CSVEDSGGRDQETQYF.

V and J are TRBV15 and TRBJ2-2; D is perhaps TRBD2 (6 bases). Trimming took 5 bases from V and 0 from J, leaving 16 bases between them. The germline V gene has CDR1 LNHNV and CDR2 YYDKDF (reference sequence). This CDR3 is built from 17 residues. The CDR3 here is CATSPHPRGTNTGELFF. CDR3 in DNA: TGTGCCACCAGCCCTCATCCGCGCGGGACGAACACCGGGGAGCTGTTTTTT. The variable domain in full, completed from reference TRBV15 and TRBJ2-2, reads DAMVIQNPRYQVTQFGKPVTLSCSQTLNHNVMYWYQQKSSQAPKLLFHYYDKDFNNEADTPDNFQSRRPNTSFCFLDIRSPGLGDTAMYLCATSPHPRGTNTGELFFGEGSRLTVL.